This T cell receptor (beta chain) comes out of a study of blood T cells in healthy people across ages. It was 8 to 10 milliliters of peripheral blood that were drawn from each donor. Total RNA extracted from each sample amounted to at least 5.5 micrograms. Comment on this clonotype: Its target is unknown. This is likely a read error, given that the CDR3 carries no conserved phenylalanine or tryptophan at its end.

V lost 5 bases to trimming and J lost 4 bases, with 10 bases between them. The CDR3 is 13 amino acids. Study-wide findings and caveats: Older age coincided with a roughly linear decline in TCR beta diversity per million T cells.

Primed by a sample-barcoded 5' primer and a J-beta primer mix, a second PCR proceeded for roughly 7 to 11 cycles. CDR3-containing paired-end reads numbered at least 2.5 million in each sample. Via MiXCR, TCRdb re-called the 5' RACE reads, giving one row per CDR3 protein. The data show hundreds of thousands of distinct CDR3 sequences, roughly three fifths seen once. The TCR originated in a man in his forties or fifties in good health. Sequencing input: blood. The V gene is TRBV12-3 or TRBV12-4, the J gene TRBJ2-3; D is uncertain. The CDR3 DNA is TGTGCCAGCAGTCGGGCCAACGCAGATACGCAGTATTCT. It yields the protein CASSRANADTQYS.